This TCR beta chain comes out of a study of T cell changes during pregnancy in multiple sclerosis. Profiling relied on immunoSEQ multiplex PCR, and the TCRdb table lists in-frame clones only, not all of them. The top ten clones hold about 2% of a sample with under 95,000 clones, more than 90% of them seen once. CDR3 size: 15 residues. Germline CDR1 reads SGHRS; CDR2 reads YFSETQ. V lost 0 bases to trimming and J lost 5 bases, with 12 bases between them. The TCR was taken from a female donor with multiple sclerosis, enrolled in a pregnancy study. The starting material was peripheral blood, obtained in the second trimester of pregnancy. The chain is built from TRBV5-1 and TRBJ2-1; D may be TRBD2 (5 bases). The CDR3 nucleotides are TGCGCCAGCAGCTTGGAGGGTAGCGCCCACAATGAGCAGTTCTTC. Protein: CASSLEGSAHNEQFF.